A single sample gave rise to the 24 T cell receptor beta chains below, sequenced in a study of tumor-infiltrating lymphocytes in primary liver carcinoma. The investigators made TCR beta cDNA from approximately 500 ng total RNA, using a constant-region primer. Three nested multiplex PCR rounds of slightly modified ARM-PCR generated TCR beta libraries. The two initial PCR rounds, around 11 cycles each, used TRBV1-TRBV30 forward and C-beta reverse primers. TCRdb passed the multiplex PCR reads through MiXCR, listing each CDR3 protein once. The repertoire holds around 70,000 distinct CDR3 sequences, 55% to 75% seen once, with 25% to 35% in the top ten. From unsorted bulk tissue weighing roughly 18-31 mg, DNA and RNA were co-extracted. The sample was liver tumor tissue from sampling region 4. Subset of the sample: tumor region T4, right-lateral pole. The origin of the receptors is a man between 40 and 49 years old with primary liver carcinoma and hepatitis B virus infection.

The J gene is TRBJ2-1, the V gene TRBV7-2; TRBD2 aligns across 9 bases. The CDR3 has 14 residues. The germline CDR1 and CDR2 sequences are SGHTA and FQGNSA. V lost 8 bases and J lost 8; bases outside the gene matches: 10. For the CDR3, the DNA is TGTGCCAGCGGTAGCGGGAGAGGGGCCGATGAGCAGTTCTTC. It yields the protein CASGSGRGADEQFF.

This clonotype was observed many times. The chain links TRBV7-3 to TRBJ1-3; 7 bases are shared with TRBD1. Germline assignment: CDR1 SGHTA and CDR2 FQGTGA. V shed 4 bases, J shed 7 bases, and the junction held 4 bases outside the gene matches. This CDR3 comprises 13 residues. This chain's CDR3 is CASSSGQTNTIYF. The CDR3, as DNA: TGTGCCAGCAGCTCGGGACAGACGAACACCATATATTTT.

The CDR3 loop is CASSSGGWDEQYF. CDR3 in DNA: TGTGCCAGCAGCTCCGGGGGGTGGGACGAGCAGTACTTC. This chain uses TRBV11-2 with TRBJ2-7; TRBD2 matches at 7 bases. V was clipped by 4 bases and J by 5 bases; unmatched bases: 5. This CDR3 has 13 residues. Germline CDR1 is SGHAT and CDR2 is FQNNGV.

CDR3 residues: CASPLWARGYTF. The CDR3 coding sequence is TGTGCCAGCCCCCTTTGGGCCCGTGGCTACACCTTC. V gene TRBV11-2 combines with J gene TRBJ1-2; D gene unclear. Trimming removed 8 bases at V and 7 bases at J, with 14 bases between. CDR1 is SGHAT, CDR2 FQNNGV, per germline. This CDR3 spans 12 amino acids.

CDR3 coding DNA: TGTGCCAGCAGTTTCCATAAGGGAAACACTGAAGCTTTCTTT. Translated: CASSFHKGNTEAFF. The chain employs TRBV6-5 and TRBJ1-1; D remains ambiguous. The V and J ends lost 4 bases and 2 bases respectively, with 11 bases between them. CDR3 size: 14 residues. Germline V CDR1 and CDR2: MNHEY, SVGAGI.

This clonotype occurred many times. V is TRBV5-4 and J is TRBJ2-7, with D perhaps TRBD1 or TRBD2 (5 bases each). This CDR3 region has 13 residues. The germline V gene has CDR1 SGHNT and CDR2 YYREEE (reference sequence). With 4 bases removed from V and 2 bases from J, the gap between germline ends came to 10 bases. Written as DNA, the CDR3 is TGTGCCAGCAGCCGGGACCCCGCCTACGAGCAGTACTTC. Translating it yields CASSRDPAYEQYF.

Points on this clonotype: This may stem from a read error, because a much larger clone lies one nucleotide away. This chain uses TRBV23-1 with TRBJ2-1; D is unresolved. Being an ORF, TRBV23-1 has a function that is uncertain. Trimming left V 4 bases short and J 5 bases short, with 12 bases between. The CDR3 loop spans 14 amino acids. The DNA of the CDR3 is TGCGCCAGCAGTCGATTAGGCGACCACAATGAGCAGTTCTTC. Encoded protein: CASSRLGDHNEQFF.

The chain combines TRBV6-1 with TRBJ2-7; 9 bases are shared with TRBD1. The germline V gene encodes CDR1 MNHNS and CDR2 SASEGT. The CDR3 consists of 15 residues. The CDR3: CASNEAPGQGYEQCV. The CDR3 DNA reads TGTGCCAGCAATGAAGCGCCGGGACAGGGCTACGAACAGTGCGTC.

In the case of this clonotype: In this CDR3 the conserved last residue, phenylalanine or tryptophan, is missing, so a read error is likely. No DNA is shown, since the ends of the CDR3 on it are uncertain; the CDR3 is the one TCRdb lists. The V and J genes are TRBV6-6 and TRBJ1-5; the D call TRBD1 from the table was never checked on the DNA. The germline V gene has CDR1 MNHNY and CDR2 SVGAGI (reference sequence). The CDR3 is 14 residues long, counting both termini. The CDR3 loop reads CASSSSGGGQPQRY.

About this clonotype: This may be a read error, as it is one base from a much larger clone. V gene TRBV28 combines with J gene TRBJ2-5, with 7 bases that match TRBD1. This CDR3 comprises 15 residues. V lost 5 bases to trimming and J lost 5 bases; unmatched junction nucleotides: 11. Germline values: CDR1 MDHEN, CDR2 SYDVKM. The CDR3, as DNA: TGTGCCAGCAGTCCCGACAGGGCGGGCCATGAGACCCAGTACTTC. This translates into CASSPDRAGHETQYF.

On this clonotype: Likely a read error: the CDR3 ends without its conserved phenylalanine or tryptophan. CDR3 residues: CACSLSDTAYEQYY. The CDR3 DNA is TGTGCCTGCAGCTTAAGTGACACTGCCTACGAGCAGTACTAC. V is TRBV11-2 and J is TRBJ2-7, with D uncertain. Germline values: CDR1 SGHAT, CDR2 FQNNGV. CDR3 length equals 14 residues.

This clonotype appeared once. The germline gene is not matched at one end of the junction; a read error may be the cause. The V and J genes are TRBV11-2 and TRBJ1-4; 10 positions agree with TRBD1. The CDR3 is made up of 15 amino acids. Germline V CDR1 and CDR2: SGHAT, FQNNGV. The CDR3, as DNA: TGTGCCAACAGCCCTGGGGACAGGGGAGGTGAAAAACTATTTTTT. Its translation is CANSPGDRGGEKLFF.

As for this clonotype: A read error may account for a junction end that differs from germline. The CDR3, as DNA: TGTGCCAGCGGCCCCCGACATGGGATTAACTATGGCTACACTTTC. It specifies CASGPRHGINYGYTF. The J gene is TRBJ1-2, the V gene TRBV5-4; D gene unclear. This CDR3 comprises 15 residues. CDR1 SGHNT and CDR2 YYREEE come from the germline V gene (reference sequence). Filled out from reference TRBV5-4 and TRBJ1-2, the complete variable domain reads ETGVTQSPTHLIKTRGQQVTLRCSSQSGHNTVSWYQQALGQGPQFIFQYYREEENGRGNFPPRFSGLQFPNYSSELNVNALELDDSALYLCASGPRHGINYGYTFGSGTRLTVV.

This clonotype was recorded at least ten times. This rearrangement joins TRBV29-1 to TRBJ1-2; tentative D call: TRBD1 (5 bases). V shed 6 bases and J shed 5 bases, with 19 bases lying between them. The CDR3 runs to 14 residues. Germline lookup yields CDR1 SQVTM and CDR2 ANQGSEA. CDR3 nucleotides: TGCAGCGTCGAGGACACCCCAGCAAGATATGGCTACACCTTC. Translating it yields CSVEDTPARYGYTF.

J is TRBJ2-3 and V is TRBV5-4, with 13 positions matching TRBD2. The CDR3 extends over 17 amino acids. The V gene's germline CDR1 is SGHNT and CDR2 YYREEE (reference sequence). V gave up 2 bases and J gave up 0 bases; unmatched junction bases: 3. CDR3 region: CASSFGLAGVSTDTQYF. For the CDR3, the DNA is TGTGCCAGCAGCTTCGGACTAGCGGGAGTTAGCACAGATACGCAGTATTTT. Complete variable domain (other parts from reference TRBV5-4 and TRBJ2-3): ETGVTQSPTHLIKTRGQQVTLRCSSQSGHNTVSWYQQALGQGPQFIFQYYREEENGRGNFPPRFSGLQFPNYSSELNVNALELDDSALYLCASSFGLAGVSTDTQYFGPGTRLTVL.

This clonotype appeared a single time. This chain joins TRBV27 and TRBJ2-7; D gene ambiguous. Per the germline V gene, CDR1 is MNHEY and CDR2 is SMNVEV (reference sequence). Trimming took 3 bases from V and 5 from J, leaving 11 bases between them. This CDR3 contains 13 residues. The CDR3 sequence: CASSFVSPDEQYF. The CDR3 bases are TGTGCCAGCAGTTTTGTCTCGCCGGACGAGCAGTACTTC.

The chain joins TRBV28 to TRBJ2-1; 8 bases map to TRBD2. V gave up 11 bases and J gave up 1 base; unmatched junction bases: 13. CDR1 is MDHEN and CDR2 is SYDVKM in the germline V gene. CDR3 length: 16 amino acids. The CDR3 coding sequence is TGTGCCTGCGGCTCTCGTGCGGGAGGTTCCTACAATGAGCAGTTCTTC. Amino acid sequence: CACGSRAGGSYNEQFF. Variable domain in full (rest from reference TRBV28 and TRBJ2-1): DVKVTQSSRYLVKRTGEKVFLECVQDMDHENMFWYRQDPGLGLRLIYFSYDVKMKEKGDIPEGYSVSREKKERFSLILESASTNQTSMYLCACGSRAGGSYNEQFFGPGTRLTVL.

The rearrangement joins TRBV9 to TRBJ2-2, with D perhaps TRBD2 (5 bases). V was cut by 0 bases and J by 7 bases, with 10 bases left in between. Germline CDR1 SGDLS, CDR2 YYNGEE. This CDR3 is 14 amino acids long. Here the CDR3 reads CASSVAKGGGELFF. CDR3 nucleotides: TGTGCCAGCAGCGTAGCTAAAGGAGGCGGGGAGCTGTTTTTT.

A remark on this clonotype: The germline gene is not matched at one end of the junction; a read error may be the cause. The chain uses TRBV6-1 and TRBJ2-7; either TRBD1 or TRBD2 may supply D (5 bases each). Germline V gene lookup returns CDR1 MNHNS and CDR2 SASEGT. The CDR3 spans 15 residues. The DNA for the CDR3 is TGTACCAGTAGTGAACCGGGACGCTGGTTCAACGAGCAGTACTTC. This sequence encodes CTSSEPGRWFNEQYF.

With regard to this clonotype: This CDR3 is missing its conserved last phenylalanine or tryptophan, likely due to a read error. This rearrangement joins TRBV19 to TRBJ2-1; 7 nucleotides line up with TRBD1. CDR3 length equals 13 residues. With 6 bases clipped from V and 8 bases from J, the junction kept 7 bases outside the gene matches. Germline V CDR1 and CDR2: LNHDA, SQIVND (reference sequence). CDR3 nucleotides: TGTGCCAGTAGCATCCGGACAGGCGATGAGCAGTTCATC. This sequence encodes CASSIRTGDEQFI.

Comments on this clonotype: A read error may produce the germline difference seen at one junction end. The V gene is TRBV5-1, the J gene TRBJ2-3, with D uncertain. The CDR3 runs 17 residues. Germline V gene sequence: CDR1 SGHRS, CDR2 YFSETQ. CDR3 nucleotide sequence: TGCACCAGCAGCAAAGAACCACCTCTTAGTGGTAGAGATACGCAGTATTTT. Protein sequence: CTSSKEPPLSGRDTQYF.

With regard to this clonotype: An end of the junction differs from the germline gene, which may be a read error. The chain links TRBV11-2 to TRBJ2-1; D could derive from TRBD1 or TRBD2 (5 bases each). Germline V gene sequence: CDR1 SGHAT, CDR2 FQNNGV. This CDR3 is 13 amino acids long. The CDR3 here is CASSLGGYNEQLF. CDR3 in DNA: TGTGCCAGCAGCTTAGGGGGGTATAATGAGCAGTTATTC.

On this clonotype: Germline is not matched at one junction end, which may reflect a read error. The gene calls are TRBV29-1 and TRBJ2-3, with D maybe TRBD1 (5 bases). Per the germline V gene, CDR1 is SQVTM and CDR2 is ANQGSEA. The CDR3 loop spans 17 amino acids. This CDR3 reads CSVEDHAGFVSTDRQYF. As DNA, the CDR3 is TGCAGTGTTGAAGATCATGCAGGGTTTGTAAGCACAGATAGGCAGTATTTT.

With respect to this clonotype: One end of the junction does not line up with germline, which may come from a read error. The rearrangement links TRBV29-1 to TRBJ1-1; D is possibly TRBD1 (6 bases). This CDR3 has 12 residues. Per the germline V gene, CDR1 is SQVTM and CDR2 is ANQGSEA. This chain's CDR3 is CSVDRGDTEAFF. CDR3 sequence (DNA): TGCAGTGTTGATAGGGGGGACACTGAAGCTTTCTTT.